These 26 T cell receptor beta chains share one sample of origin, sequenced in a study of cytomegalovirus exposure and HLA in healthy donors. Assay: immunoSEQ multiplex PCR; the TCRdb copy retains only in-frame clones and omits some. This sample carries 100,000 to 150,000 clones, approximately 90% of them seen once, and the ten largest clones take under 2%. The sequencing sample was made of PBMCs. The origin of the receptors is a woman between 18 and 30 years old in good health and CMV-seronegative.

The rearrangement joins TRBV6-6 to TRBJ2-2, with D hard to call. V shed 7 bases and J shed 1 base, with 10 bases lying between them. Germline V lookup: CDR1 MNHNY, CDR2 SVGAGI (reference sequence). This CDR3 has 14 amino acids. The CDR3 bases are TGTGCCAGCACCCCCCGGGTGAACACCGGGGAGCTGTTTTTT. This codes for CASTPRVNTGELFF.

This clone was observed a single time. CDR3 nucleotide sequence: TGTGCCAGCAGCTTAATGGGGCTAGCGGGAGTCAACGAGCAGTACTTC. It yields the protein CASSLMGLAGVNEQYF. V usage is TRBV7-3 and J usage is TRBJ2-7; 10 bases are a match to TRBD2. The germline CDR1 and CDR2 sequences are SGHTA and FQGTGA. Trimming cost V 1 base and J 5 bases; bases outside gene matches: 8. The CDR3 loop spans 16 amino acids.

The chain carries TRBV7-9 and TRBJ1-2, with D maybe TRBD1 (6 bases). The V gene lost 5 bases and the J gene lost 4 bases, with 11 bases spanning the gap. The CDR3 sequence is 13 residues long. CDR1 is SEHNR and CDR2 is FQNEAQ in the germline V gene (reference sequence). The CDR3 DNA sequence: TGTGCCAGCAGCATACAGGGTTCCTATGGCTACACCTTC. Its protein product is CASSIQGSYGYTF.

The chain uses TRBV6-4 and TRBJ2-1; TRBD2 agrees at 14 bases. CDR1 and CDR2 from the germline V gene are MRHNA and SNTAGT. Germline trimming cut 7 bases from V and 10 bases from J; bases unmatched to any gene: 6. The CDR3 contains 14 residues. The CDR3: CASKGLAGAAEQFF. The DNA for the CDR3 is TGTGCCAGCAAGGGACTAGCGGGAGCCGCCGAGCAGTTCTTC.

For the CDR3, the DNA is TGTGCCAGCAGTAGGGGACAGCCGAACACTGAAGCTTTCTTT. This encodes CASSRGQPNTEAFF. The chain joins TRBV5-5 to TRBJ1-1; 7 positions agree with TRBD1. CDR1 and CDR2 (germline): SGHKS, YYEKEE (reference sequence). After removal of 5 bases from V and 1 base from J, the junction contained 5 bases not matched to a gene. The CDR3 length is 14 residues.

About this clone itself: A junction boundary mismatches the germline segment, possibly from a read error. The V call is TRBV7-7, the J call TRBJ2-1; D gene unclear. Germline-derived CDR1 and CDR2 are SSHAT and FNYEAQ (reference sequence). The CDR3 has 17 amino acids. The DNA of the CDR3 is TGTGCTAGCAGCTTCTTAGTGTCAGCGCTCTCCTACAATGAGCAGTTCTTC. Translating it yields CASSFLVSALSYNEQFF.

The genes are TRBV6-1 and TRBJ1-1, with 8 bases lining up with TRBD1. V trimming: 3 bases; J trimming: 6 bases; junction bases outside the gene matches: 9. From germline, CDR1 is MNHNS and CDR2 SASEGT. The CDR3 sequence is 15 residues long. The CDR3 DNA is TGTGCCAGCAGTGATATGGGACAGGCGAAGCCTGAAGCTTTCTTT. Translating gives CASSDMGQAKPEAFF.

In this sample, this clone turned up once. The chain employs TRBV5-4 and TRBJ2-1; 11 nucleotides match TRBD2. CDR3 length: 17 residues. Germline CDR1 SGHNT, CDR2 YYREEE (reference sequence). After removal of 5 bases from V and 5 bases from J, the junction contained 12 bases not matched to a gene. CDR3 DNA: TGTGCCAGCAGTAGAAACCTAGTAGCGGGAGGGAACAATGAGCAGTTCTTC. Its translation is CASSRNLVAGGNNEQFF.

This chain connects TRBV6-5 to TRBJ1-5; 7 positions match TRBD1. Losses at the gene ends were 5 bases for V and 1 base for J; bases not matched to a gene: 2. Germline CDR1 is MNHEY and CDR2 is SVGAGI. This CDR3 has 14 amino acids. CDR3 in DNA: TGTGCCAGCAGTGACAGGGAAAGCAATCAGCCCCAGCATTTT. Translating gives CASSDRESNQPQHF.

This clone occurred a few times. This chain joins TRBV7-2 and TRBJ1-2; D uncertain. The CDR3 is 13 residues long. The germline CDR1 and CDR2 sequences are SGHTA and FQGNSA. Trimming pared 6 bases from V and 2 bases from J, leaving 10 bases between. The CDR3 spells CASSLQQNYGYTF. The CDR3 nucleotides are TGTGCCAGCAGTCTACAGCAAAACTATGGCTACACCTTC.

V is TRBV18 and J is TRBJ2-7; 7 bases line up with TRBD1. CDR3 length: 14 residues. V lost 8 bases and J lost 1; bases outside the gene matches: 8. CDR1 KGHSH and CDR2 LQKENI come from the germline V gene. The CDR3 region is CASTPDRLSYEQYF. As DNA, the CDR3 is TGTGCCAGCACCCCGGACAGGCTATCCTACGAGCAGTACTTC.

On this clone itself: Other DNA sequences in the sample encode the same CDR3. The rearrangement links TRBV7-2 to TRBJ2-7, with 7 nucleotides matching TRBD2. CDR3 size: 13 residues. Germline trimming cut 0 bases from V and 4 bases from J; bases unmatched to any gene: 0. In germline, CDR1 is SGHTA, CDR2 FQGNSA. This CDR3 is CASSLAGGYEQYF. The CDR3 DNA reads TGTGCCAGCAGCTTAGCGGGAGGGTACGAGCAGTACTTC.

V usage is TRBV7-3 and J usage is TRBJ2-1, with D uncertain. The V end was cut by 1 base, the J end by 5 bases, with 3 bases between. From germline, CDR1 is SGHTA and CDR2 FQGTGA. This CDR3 contains 12 residues. DNA of the CDR3: TGTGCCAGCAGCTTAATCAACAATGAGCAGTTCTTC. Its translation: CASSLINNEQFF.

The genes are TRBV5-1 and TRBJ2-2; a possible D gene is TRBD1 (6 bases). Trimming took 2 bases from V and 3 from J, leaving 14 bases between them. The CDR3 contains 16 residues. Germline V gene sequence: CDR1 SGHRS, CDR2 YFSETQ. The CDR3 nucleotides are TGCGCCAGCAGCTTAAGTGTGGGACAACACACCGGGGAGCTGTTTTTT. Translated: CASSLSVGQHTGELFF.

This clone was picked up one time. The V gene is TRBV11-2, the J gene TRBJ1-1; D may be TRBD1 (5 bases). CDR3 length: 14 residues. V lost 5 bases and J 4 bases, leaving 14 bases between the germline ends. Germline values: CDR1 SGHAT, CDR2 FQNNGV. The CDR3 DNA is TGTGCCAGCAGCCCTGCAGGGTTGAGCACTGAAGCTTTCTTT. Translating gives CASSPAGLSTEAFF.

This clone was seen once. The chain links TRBV11-1 to TRBJ2-1; possibly TRBD2 for D (5 bases). Trimming pared 1 base from V and 11 bases from J, leaving 9 bases between. CDR3 length: 12 residues. Germline-derived CDR1 and CDR2 are SGHAT and FQDESV (reference sequence). The CDR3 is CASSLEVTKQFF. The CDR3 DNA reads as TGTGCCAGCAGCTTAGAAGTGACTAAGCAGTTCTTC.

The CDR3 region is CASRRLDTEAFF. CDR3 bases: TGTGCCAGCAGGCGGCTGGACACTGAAGCTTTCTTT. This chain uses TRBV6-5 with TRBJ1-1; unclear D gene. V gave up 6 bases and J gave up 3 bases, with 8 bases separating them. The CDR3 extends over 12 amino acids. Germline CDR1 is MNHEY and CDR2 is SVGAGI.

The rearrangement links TRBV12-5 to TRBJ2-7; 12 nucleotides align to TRBD2. The V segment lost 0 bases and the J segment 0 bases; nucleotides outside the gene matches: 15. This CDR3 comprises 21 residues. Germline-derived CDR1 and CDR2 are LGHNT and FRNRAP. CDR3 sequence (DNA): TGTGCTAGTGGTTTGGTACAGCTAGCGGGAGGGCCTCGAAGGTTCTCCTACGAGCAGTACTTC. Translated: CASGLVQLAGGPRRFSYEQYF.

This chain joins TRBV28 and TRBJ2-7, with 9 bases identical to TRBD1. With 2 bases clipped from V and 3 bases from J, the junction kept 5 bases outside the gene matches. Germline CDR1 MDHEN, CDR2 SYDVKM. The CDR3 covers 15 residues. The CDR3 region has the DNA TGTGCCAGCAGTTTAATGGGGACAGGGAGCTACGAGCAGTACTTC. It is translated as CASSLMGTGSYEQYF.

V usage is TRBV21-1 and J usage is TRBJ2-2; the DNA was not compared with TRBD2, the D call given in the table. TRBV21-1 is flagged as a pseudogene. CDR3 length equals 18 residues. CDR3 sequence (DNA): TGTGCCAGCAGCATACTAACTAGCGGTAGTGCGAACACCGGGGAGCTGTTTTTT. This encodes CASSILTSGSANTGELFF.

J is TRBJ1-3 and V is TRBV12-5; 9 bases fit TRBD1. The V gene's germline CDR1 is LGHNT and CDR2 FRNRAP. The ends lost 1 base at V and 2 bases at J; junction bases unmatched: 12. The CDR3 loop spans 19 amino acids. For the CDR3, the DNA is TGTGCTAGTGGTTTGGGGGATAAAACCGGGACAGGGCCTGGAAACACCATATATTTT. This codes for CASGLGDKTGTGPGNTIYF. The full variable domain, with the rest looked up from reference TRBV12-5 and TRBJ1-3, is DARVTQTPRHKVTEMGQEVTMRCQPILGHNTVFWYRQTMMQGLELLAYFRNRAPLDDSGMPKDRFSAEMPDATLATLKIQPSEPRDSAVYFCASGLGDKTGTGPGNTIYFGEGSWLTVV.

The chain uses TRBV18 and TRBJ2-7; tentative D call: TRBD2 (5 bases). CDR3 length: 15 amino acids. Trimming pared 3 bases from V and 7 bases from J, leaving 19 bases between. Germline lookup yields CDR1 KGHSH and CDR2 LQKENI. The CDR3, as DNA: TGTGCCAGCTCACCCCGGGCAGTTCATCGGAGGGAGCAGTACTTC. It specifies CASSPRAVHRREQYF. The full variable domain, with the rest looked up from reference TRBV18 and TRBJ2-7, is NAGVMQNPRHLVRRRGQEARLRCSPMKGHSHVYWYRQLPEEGLKFMVYLQKENIIDESGMPKERFSAEFPKEGPSILRIQQVVRGDSAAYFCASSPRAVHRREQYFGPGTRLTVT.

V usage is TRBV9 and J usage is TRBJ1-2; 7 nucleotides match TRBD1. The germline V gene encodes CDR1 SGDLS and CDR2 YYNGEE. Trimming at V came to 0 bases and at J to 6 bases, leaving 11 bases not matched to a gene. There are 16 residues in the CDR3. In DNA form, the CDR3 reads TGTGCCAGCAGCGTAGGTACCCTACAGGGGCCGAATGGCTACACCTTC. Amino acids: CASSVGTLQGPNGYTF. Filled out from reference TRBV9 and TRBJ1-2, the complete variable domain reads DSGVTQTPKHLITATGQRVTLRCSPRSGDLSVYWYQQSLDQGLQFLIQYYNGEERAKGNILERFSAQQFPDLHSELNLSSLELGDSALYFCASSVGTLQGPNGYTFGSGTRLTVV.

This clone has just one count. CDR3: CASSELPGGVEDEQYF. CDR3 in DNA: TGCGCCAGCAGTGAGCTCCCAGGGGGCGTCGAAGACGAGCAGTACTTC. V usage is TRBV10-2 and J usage is TRBJ2-7; 8 nucleotides align to TRBD1. This CDR3 contains 16 residues. Looked up from germline, CDR1 is WSHSY and CDR2 is SAAADI. V lost 2 bases, J lost 5 bases, and 11 bases stayed unmatched.

This clone was observed a few times. The chain is built from TRBV11-2 and TRBJ2-1; 7 positions match TRBD1. Trimming at V came to 5 bases and at J to 4 bases, leaving 8 bases not matched to a gene. This CDR3 is 15 amino acids long. Germline V gene data show CDR1 as SGHAT and CDR2 as FQNNGV. CDR3 sequence reads: CASSEGATAYNEQFF. The CDR3 nucleotides are TGTGCCAGCAGCGAGGGGGCTACCGCGTACAATGAGCAGTTCTTC.

This clone was counted once. The chain employs TRBV7-9 and TRBJ2-7; no clear D. Looked up from germline, CDR1 is SEHNR and CDR2 is FQNEAQ (reference sequence). CDR3 length: 12 residues. V lost 2 bases and J lost 6, with 8 bases in between. CDR3 sequence reads: CASSLSFREQYF. The CDR3 DNA reads as TGTGCCAGCAGCTTATCCTTTCGCGAGCAGTACTTC.